These T cell receptor beta chains were read from a single sample in a study of T cells in Graves' hyperthyroidism and ophthalmopathy. TCRdb ran MiXCR on the multiplex PCR reads and lists one entry per CDR3 protein. The sample yields some 690,000 distinct CDR3 sequences, approximately 15% seen once. Sequencing was carried out using blood. The receptor source for this set is a man aged 50 to 59 with Graves' hyperthyroidism. The CDR3 runs from the conserved cysteine through the conserved F or W. The order of the fields is J gene, clone size, V gene, D gene, CDR3 length, CDR3 DNA, CDR3 protein. D genes are given only for firm matches. Some rows have no size entry. The others give once, few or many, or a class for an expanded clone.

j_call: TRBJ2-7; clone_size: few; v_call: TRBV18; d_call: NA; cdr3_length: 15; cdr3_nt: TGTGCCAGCTCACCACCCTCTAGCGACCGCTACGAGCAGTACTTC; cdr3_aa: CASSPPSSDRYEQYF
j_call: TRBJ2-5; clone_size: many; v_call: TRBV2; d_call: NA; cdr3_length: 13; cdr3_nt: TGTGCCAGCACCCAAAGCTTACTAGAGACCCAGTACTTC; cdr3_aa: CASTQSLLETQYF
j_call: TRBJ2-7; clone_size: many; v_call: TRBV2; d_call: NA; cdr3_length: 16; cdr3_nt: TGTGCCAGCAGTGAAGTTACAGCGCCAAATCACCACGAGCAGTACTTC; cdr3_aa: CASSEVTAPNHHEQYF
j_call: TRBJ2-7; clone_size: NA; v_call: TRBV7-9; d_call: NA; cdr3_length: 13; cdr3_nt: TGTGCCAGCAGCGAGCCCCCTTTTTACGAGCAGTACTTC; cdr3_aa: CASSEPPFYEQYF
j_call: TRBJ2-1; clone_size: many; v_call: TRBV11-2; d_call: TRBD1; cdr3_length: 16; cdr3_nt: TGTGCCAGCAGCTACAGACAGGGGGCGACGGACAATGAGCAGTTCTTC; cdr3_aa: CASSYRQGATDNEQFF
j_call: TRBJ1-5; clone_size: many; v_call: TRBV2; d_call: TRBD1; cdr3_length: 15; cdr3_nt: TGTGCCAGTGCACTTTCCACAGGGGGCGGTCAGCCCCAGCATTTT; cdr3_aa: CASALSTGGGQPQHF
j_call: TRBJ1-6; clone_size: few; v_call: TRBV30; d_call: NA; cdr3_length: 14; cdr3_nt: TGTGCCTGGGAACAGGGTCGGTATAATTCACCCCTCCACTTT; cdr3_aa: CAWEQGRYNSPLHF
j_call: TRBJ2-2; clone_size: NA; v_call: TRBV3-1; d_call: TRBD2; cdr3_length: 19; cdr3_nt: TGTGCCAGCAGTCCCGGTCCCGGGACTAGCGGTCCTTACACCGGGGAGCTGTTTTTT; cdr3_aa: CASSPGPGTSGPYTGELFF
j_call: TRBJ2-7; clone_size: NA; v_call: TRBV5-6; d_call: TRBD1; cdr3_length: 16; cdr3_nt: TGTGCCAGCAGCGCACCTCCGGGACAGGGCTCCTACGAGCAGTACTTC; cdr3_aa: CASSAPPGQGSYEQYF
j_call: TRBJ2-2; clone_size: NA; v_call: TRBV7-6; d_call: TRBD1; cdr3_length: 16; cdr3_nt: TGTGCCAGCAGCTCCCAGACAGGGGGCGTCACCGGGGAGCTGTTTTTT; cdr3_aa: CASSSQTGGVTGELFF
j_call: TRBJ1-4; clone_size: NA; v_call: TRBV20-1; d_call: NA; cdr3_length: 11; cdr3_nt: TGCAGTGCTAGTAGAGCGAACGGACTGTTTTTT; cdr3_aa: CSASRANGLFF
j_call: TRBJ2-5; clone_size: many; v_call: TRBV10-3; d_call: NA; cdr3_length: 14; cdr3_nt: TGTGCCATCAGTGAGTCGCGAGGGAAAGAGACCCAGTACTTC; cdr3_aa: CAISESRGKETQYF
j_call: TRBJ2-7; clone_size: NA; v_call: TRBV29-1; d_call: NA; cdr3_length: 15; cdr3_nt: TGCAGCGTTGAGAGGGACACGGGAAGCTCCTACGAGCAGTACTTC; cdr3_aa: CSVERDTGSSYEQYF
j_call: TRBJ1-1; clone_size: NA; v_call: TRBV19; d_call: NA; cdr3_length: 14; cdr3_nt: TGTGCCAGTAGCCCCAGAGGAATTTGGACTGAAGCTTTCTTT; cdr3_aa: CASSPRGIWTEAFF
j_call: TRBJ1-1; clone_size: many; v_call: TRBV5-1; d_call: TRBD1; cdr3_length: 14; cdr3_nt: TGTGCCAGCAGCACCGGGACAGGGAACACTGAAGCTTTCTTT; cdr3_aa: CASSTGTGNTEAFF
j_call: TRBJ2-3; clone_size: few; v_call: TRBV3-1; d_call: NA; cdr3_length: 15; cdr3_nt: TGTGCCAGCAGCCAAGTCGGCCAACACACAGATACGCAGTATTTT; cdr3_aa: CASSQVGQHTDTQYF
j_call: TRBJ1-2; clone_size: many; v_call: TRBV6-2/TRBV6-3; d_call: TRBD1; cdr3_length: 13; cdr3_nt: TGTGCCAGCAGGACTTGGGACAGGACTGGCTACACCTTC; cdr3_aa: CASRTWDRTGYTF
j_call: TRBJ2-1; clone_size: NA; v_call: TRBV24-1; d_call: NA; cdr3_length: 15; cdr3_nt: TGTGCCACCAGTGACCCGGGTCCCTCCTACAATGAGCAGTTCTTC; cdr3_aa: CATSDPGPSYNEQFF
j_call: TRBJ1-5; clone_size: once; v_call: TRBV19; d_call: TRBD1; cdr3_length: 15; cdr3_nt: TGTGCCAGTATCCAGGACAGGGGGCTAATTCAGCCCCAGCATTTT; cdr3_aa: CASIQDRGLIQPQHF
j_call: TRBJ2-3; clone_size: few; v_call: TRBV7-3; d_call: NA; cdr3_length: 16; cdr3_nt: TGTGCCAGCAGCTCGACGGGTCGCCCGAGAACAGATACGCAGTATTTT; cdr3_aa: CASSSTGRPRTDTQYF
j_call: TRBJ1-5; clone_size: few; v_call: TRBV19; d_call: NA; cdr3_length: 15; cdr3_nt: TGTGCCAGTAGTATAGGGGGCCAAGGCAATCAGCCCCAGCATTTT; cdr3_aa: CASSIGGQGNQPQHF
j_call: TRBJ2-7; clone_size: NA; v_call: TRBV27; d_call: TRBD2; cdr3_length: 16; cdr3_nt: TGTGCCAGCAGTCCACACGGGACTAGCGGGACCTACGAGCAGTACTTC; cdr3_aa: CASSPHGTSGTYEQYF
j_call: TRBJ2-2; clone_size: NA; v_call: TRBV11-2; d_call: TRBD2; cdr3_length: 16; cdr3_nt: TGTGCCAGCATCAGGCTAGCGGGAGGACGGGGCGGGGAGCTGTTTTTT; cdr3_aa: CASIRLAGGRGGELFF
j_call: TRBJ2-3; clone_size: many; v_call: TRBV11-3; d_call: NA; cdr3_length: 15; cdr3_nt: TGTGCCAGCAGCTTAGCGGCAGGGTCGGAAGATACGCAGTATTTT; cdr3_aa: CASSLAAGSEDTQYF
j_call: TRBJ2-1; clone_size: NA; v_call: TRBV25-1; d_call: TRBD2; cdr3_length: 17; cdr3_nt: TGTGCCAGCAGTGAAGCAATCCGGACTAGCGGGAAAGTTGAGCAGTTCTTC; cdr3_aa: CASSEAIRTSGKVEQFF
j_call: TRBJ2-7; clone_size: few; v_call: TRBV14; d_call: TRBD1; cdr3_length: 13; cdr3_nt: TGTGCCAGCAGCCAAGATGAACAGGGGAAGAAGTACTTC; cdr3_aa: CASSQDEQGKKYF
j_call: TRBJ1-6; clone_size: many; v_call: TRBV5-8; d_call: NA; cdr3_length: 11; cdr3_nt: TGTGCCAGCAGTCTCCTATGGCCCCTCCACTTT; cdr3_aa: CASSLLWPLHF
j_call: TRBJ2-1; clone_size: few; v_call: TRBV9; d_call: NA; cdr3_length: 14; cdr3_nt: TGTGCCAGCAGCCCCCCGTTCTCCTACAATGAGCAGTTCTTC; cdr3_aa: CASSPPFSYNEQFF
j_call: TRBJ2-7; clone_size: few; v_call: TRBV6-1; d_call: TRBD2; cdr3_length: 15; cdr3_nt: TGTGCCAGCAGTGAATCTAGCGGGAGGGCCTACGAGCAGTACTTC; cdr3_aa: CASSESSGRAYEQYF
j_call: TRBJ2-7; clone_size: NA; v_call: TRBV7-8; d_call: TRBD2; cdr3_length: 19; cdr3_nt: TGTGCCAGCAGCTTAGTTTGGATTTATACGGGACGGGGGGTCTACGAGCAGTACTTC; cdr3_aa: CASSLVWIYTGRGVYEQYF
j_call: TRBJ2-1; clone_size: NA; v_call: TRBV6-4; d_call: NA; cdr3_length: 15; cdr3_nt: TGTGCCAGCAGTGCCGGGACTCACCCCTACAATGAGCAGTTCTTC; cdr3_aa: CASSAGTHPYNEQFF
j_call: TRBJ2-7; clone_size: few; v_call: TRBV30; d_call: NA; cdr3_length: 14; cdr3_nt: TGTGCCTGGAGTCCGGGACACGTATCCTACGAGCAGTACTTC; cdr3_aa: CAWSPGHVSYEQYF
j_call: TRBJ1-4; clone_size: NA; v_call: TRBV5-1; d_call: TRBD1; cdr3_length: 14; cdr3_nt: TGCGCCAGCAGCTCGACAGGGGGAGAGGAAAAACTGTTTTTT; cdr3_aa: CASSSTGGEEKLFF
j_call: TRBJ2-1; clone_size: many; v_call: TRBV6-1; d_call: NA; cdr3_length: 15; cdr3_nt: TGTGCCAGCAGTGCACCGACTAGTGTAGTACATGAGCAGTTCTTC; cdr3_aa: CASSAPTSVVHEQFF
j_call: TRBJ2-7; clone_size: once; v_call: TRBV30; d_call: TRBD1; cdr3_length: 15; cdr3_nt: TGTGCCTGGAGTGTACCTTGGGACAGGGCCTACGAGCAGTACTTC; cdr3_aa: CAWSVPWDRAYEQYF
j_call: TRBJ1-4; clone_size: many; v_call: TRBV7-9; d_call: NA; cdr3_length: 19; cdr3_nt: TGTGCCAGCAGCTTACCTGAAATAGAGACAGATGCAACTAATGAAAAACTGTTTTTT; cdr3_aa: CASSLPEIETDATNEKLFF
j_call: TRBJ2-1; clone_size: NA; v_call: TRBV5-4; d_call: NA; cdr3_length: 15; cdr3_nt: TGTGCCAGCAGCCCCCCGGGCTATTACTACAATGAGCAGTTCTTC; cdr3_aa: CASSPPGYYYNEQFF
j_call: TRBJ2-1; clone_size: many; v_call: TRBV18; d_call: TRBD2; cdr3_length: 16; cdr3_nt: TGTGCCAGCTCACCGACCGGGTCTAGCGGGAGTCGGGAGCAGTTCTTC; cdr3_aa: CASSPTGSSGSREQFF
j_call: TRBJ2-1; clone_size: many; v_call: TRBV11-2; d_call: NA; cdr3_length: 13; cdr3_nt: TGTGCCAGCAGCACCAGGGAAAACAATGAGCAGTTCTTC; cdr3_aa: CASSTRENNEQFF
j_call: TRBJ2-1; clone_size: NA; v_call: TRBV2; d_call: TRBD2; cdr3_length: 13; cdr3_nt: TGTGCCAGAGAGCGGGAGGGGAGCAATGAGCAGTTCTTC; cdr3_aa: CAREREGSNEQFF
j_call: TRBJ1-3; clone_size: NA; v_call: TRBV19; d_call: TRBD1; cdr3_length: 15; cdr3_nt: TGTGCCAGTAGTGGGACAGGGGTCTCTGGAAACACCATATATTTT; cdr3_aa: CASSGTGVSGNTIYF
j_call: TRBJ1-2; clone_size: many; v_call: TRBV27; d_call: NA; cdr3_length: 13; cdr3_nt: TGTGCCAGCAGCCATGGGAGGGTCTATGGCTACACCTTC; cdr3_aa: CASSHGRVYGYTF
j_call: TRBJ2-7; clone_size: few; v_call: TRBV3-1; d_call: NA; cdr3_length: 13; cdr3_nt: TGTGCCAGCAGCCAGGCCAGGGTCTACGAGCAGTACTTC; cdr3_aa: CASSQARVYEQYF
j_call: TRBJ2-7; clone_size: few; v_call: TRBV27; d_call: TRBD2; cdr3_length: 13; cdr3_nt: TGTGCCAGCAAAAATGGGGGGGCCTACGAGCAGTACTTC; cdr3_aa: CASKNGGAYEQYF
j_call: TRBJ2-3; clone_size: NA; v_call: TRBV7-2; d_call: NA; cdr3_length: 16; cdr3_nt: TGTGCCAGCAGCTTAGGAGGGAAAACCAGCACAGATACGCAGTATTTT; cdr3_aa: CASSLGGKTSTDTQYF
j_call: TRBJ2-7; clone_size: NA; v_call: TRBV29-1; d_call: TRBD1; cdr3_length: 12; cdr3_nt: TGCAGCGTCCGGGACAGCCCCTACGAGCAGTACTTC; cdr3_aa: CSVRDSPYEQYF
j_call: TRBJ2-1; clone_size: few; v_call: TRBV7-8; d_call: NA; cdr3_length: 12; cdr3_nt: TGTGCCAGCAGCTTAGGGCTCGATGAGCAGTTCTTC; cdr3_aa: CASSLGLDEQFF
j_call: TRBJ2-3; clone_size: many; v_call: TRBV20-1; d_call: NA; cdr3_length: 14; cdr3_nt: TGCAGTGCTAGAGTGGGCAGGGGCTCAGATACGCAGTATTTT; cdr3_aa: CSARVGRGSDTQYF
j_call: TRBJ2-3; clone_size: NA; v_call: TRBV19; d_call: TRBD2; cdr3_length: 17; cdr3_nt: TGTGCCAGTAGGCTCATGGGACTAGCGGAAAGCACAGATACGCAGTATTTT; cdr3_aa: CASRLMGLAESTDTQYF
j_call: TRBJ2-6; clone_size: few; v_call: TRBV6-1; d_call: NA; cdr3_length: 15; cdr3_nt: TGTGCCAGCAGTGAATTGATCTCTGGGGCCAACGTCCTGACTTTC; cdr3_aa: CASSELISGANVLTF
j_call: TRBJ2-5; clone_size: NA; v_call: TRBV5-5; d_call: TRBD1; cdr3_length: 15; cdr3_nt: TGTGCCAGCAGGGCCGGACCGACAGGGATCGAGACCCAGTACTTC; cdr3_aa: CASRAGPTGIETQYF
j_call: TRBJ2-7; clone_size: few; v_call: TRBV7-9; d_call: TRBD2; cdr3_length: 17; cdr3_nt: TGTGCCAGCAGCTCCACCAATGGAGTAGCGGGGACCTACGAGCAGTACTTC; cdr3_aa: CASSSTNGVAGTYEQYF
j_call: TRBJ2-1; clone_size: NA; v_call: TRBV29-1; d_call: TRBD1; cdr3_length: 15; cdr3_nt: TGCAGCGTTCCTCTGGGACAGGGTGCGCAGGATGAGCAGTTCTTC; cdr3_aa: CSVPLGQGAQDEQFF
j_call: TRBJ1-2; clone_size: NA; v_call: TRBV7-9; d_call: NA; cdr3_length: 14; cdr3_nt: TGTGCCAGCAGCTTAGGTACAGGGCACTATGGCTACACCTTC; cdr3_aa: CASSLGTGHYGYTF